This T cell receptor (beta chain) was retrieved from a study of blood T cell repertoires in COVID-19. Study details: Sites across the United States, Italy and Spain contributed samples from acute and convalescent COVID-19.

This CDR3 spans 16 amino acids. The V and J ends lost 3 bases and 3 bases respectively, with 15 bases between them. CDR1 and CDR2 (germline): ENHRY, SYGVKD. In the original analysis: From reference gene primer amplification, estimates of nucleated cell counts were derived. Assay: immunoSEQ multiplex PCR; the TCRdb copy retains only in-frame clones and omits some. V and J calls and clone size are as listed in that table; D and trimming were resolved from the DNA. The profile shows some 350,000 clones, 91% of them singletons. The V and J genes are TRBV10-3 and TRBJ1-5; D may be TRBD1 (5 bases). Sequenced: peripheral blood. The TCR sequence derives from a woman under 30 who had recovered from COVID-19. In nucleotides, the CDR3 is TGTGCCATCAGTGACCCCCCCGGGGGGGTCAATCAGCCCCAGCATTTT. The encoded protein is CAISDPPGGVNQPQHF.